The following is a T cell receptor beta chain sequence with its context. The CDR3 consists of 14 residues. Trimming took 2 bases from V and 0 from J, leaving 8 bases between them. Looked up from germline, CDR1 is MNHEY and CDR2 is SMNVEV (reference sequence). In the source study's methods: Using reference gene primer amplification, nucleated cell counts were estimated. This table comes from immunoSEQ multiplex PCR, and its TCRdb copy is limited to in-frame clones, with some not included. Clonal size and the V and J genes are those of that table, whereas D and trimming came from the DNA. The repertoire holds 250,000 or so clones, with roughly four fifths as singletons. This entry belongs to a study of blood T cell repertoires in COVID-19. Study-wide background: Whether acute or convalescent, the COVID-19 samples came from the United States, Italy and Spain. Nucleic acid was either cDNA or gDNA, and it came from T cells, B-cell-depleted T cells, or PBMCs.

This TCR derives from a woman aged 18-30 years with acute or convalescent COVID-19. Sequenced sample: peripheral blood. The chain recombines TRBV27 with TRBJ2-7; D gene uncertain. DNA of the CDR3: TGTGCCAGCAGTTTACTTATGAGCTCCTACGAGCAGTACTTC. The encoded protein is CASSLLMSSYEQYF.